This T cell receptor beta chain is from a study of glioma-infiltrating T cells after dendritic cell vaccination. Fresh-frozen tumor tissue and more than two years of survival data were available for all. Primers: 60 V beta forward and 13 J beta reverse. TCRdb's copy holds only in-frame clones and misses some; the assay was immunoSEQ multiplex PCR. The data show some 70,000 clones, about 86% seen once. CDR1 SGHRS and CDR2 YFSETQ come from the germline V gene. The CDR3 totals 16 residues. The J segment lost 3 bases and the V segment lost 0 bases, leaving 7 bases of the junction unmatched. The clonotype comes from a human donor with glioblastoma. Sequenced material: blood, taken before dendritic cell vaccination. This chain joins TRBV5-1 and TRBJ2-7; TRBD1 matches 9 bases. The CDR3 nucleotides are TGCGCCAGCAGCTTGGCTGCCGGGACAGGGCTCTACGAGCAGTACTTC. Its protein product is CASSLAAGTGLYEQYF. The full variable domain, in which reference TRBV5-1 and TRBJ2-7 provide the parts outside the CDR3, is KAGVTQTPRYLIKTRGQQVTLSCSPISGHRSVSWYQQTPGQGLQFLFEYFSETQRNKGNFPGRFSGRQFSNSRSEMNVSTLELGDSALYLCASSLAAGTGLYEQYFGPGTRLTVT.